This T cell receptor beta chain comes out of a study of shared T cell receptors in the human thymus (dated by TCRdb to the early 2020s). Background for the entire study: The study examined how self-reactive, shared T-cell receptor alpha chains are generated in the human thymus.

On this clone itself: Its antigen specificity is not known. Base qualities are not recorded, but no much larger clone differs from it by a single base.

The library relied on the immunoSEQ multiplex PCR assay. As stored in TCRdb, this immuneACCESS dataset retains in-frame rearrangements with V and J assigned. A fraction of the clones does not appear; measured against another copy, unresolved V genes explain less than half of the discrepancy, and the remainder lacks a known reason. This sample lists over 350,000 clones; approximately 95% were detected once. In total, the top ten clones hold 0.015% to 0.02% of the sample. Trimmed from V: 1 base; trimmed from J: 8 bases; junction bases lacking a gene match: 13. The germline V gene provides CDR1 MDHEN and CDR2 SYDVKM. The CDR3 goes from the cysteine to the phenylalanine over 17 residues. The only DNA kept is the CDR3, 51 bases in frame from the first base.

The source of this sequence is a human donor. The chain links TRBV28 with TRBJ1-4, with 7 bases matching TRBD1. Source material: thymocytes. The bases read TGTGCCAGCAGTTTATTCGGGTTTGACAGGGACTGGGAAAAACTGTTTTTT. Its protein product is CASSLFGFDRDWEKLFF.